This T cell receptor (beta chain) is from a study of T cell repertoires in cytomegalovirus infection. MiXCR, run by TCRdb on the reads, gives a single entry per CDR3 protein. The profile shows 400,000 to 600,000 distinct CDR3 sequences, approximately 42% of them singletons. Comments on this clonotype: The antigen remains unidentified.

Germline CDR1 is MNHNS and CDR2 is SASEGT. Trimming took 4 bases from V and 4 from J, leaving 19 bases between them. The length of the CDR3 is 16 residues. The chain couples TRBV6-1 to TRBJ1-1, with D possibly being TRBD1 (6 bases). Sequences were derived from cultured PBMCs, sampled from culture after CMV antigen stimulation. The receptor's source is a human donor in good health (CMV status not recorded). Some clones in this sample may be carry-over from other donors' samples. CDR3 DNA sequence: TGTGCCAGCAGTGCCTTGGGGGCGGGGCTGAGCACTGAAGCTTTCTTT. Translating it yields CASSALGAGLSTEAFF.